These 17 T cell receptor beta chains came from one sample sequenced in a study of regulatory T cells in long-lasting Graves disease. Time point of the sample: persistent/refractory GD, antithyroid drugs over 5 years with positive TRAb. Generation of the TCR library employed RNA extracted from PBMCs. Construction of the TCR beta libraries employed iRepertoire HTBI primers in conjunction with Arm-PCR of CDR3 regions. TCRdb re-called the multiplex PCR reads with MiXCR, one entry per CDR3 protein. The sample carries a few hundred thousand distinct CDR3 sequences, about 20% recorded once. The sequencing here drew on peripheral blood mononuclear cells (PBMCs), taken when the disease was refractory, from a patient treated with antithyroid drugs. Receptors originate from a female donor with Graves disease.

This clonotype appeared a few times. The gene calls are TRBV9 and TRBJ2-2; no clear D gene. Deletions cut 5 bases from V and 0 bases from J, with 14 bases between. CDR1 and CDR2 from the germline V gene are SGDLS and YYNGEE. The CDR3 is made up of 16 amino acids. CDR3 DNA: TGTGCCAGCAGGGCCTTTGGCGGAGCGAACACCGGGGAGCTGTTTTTT. Amino acids: CASRAFGGANTGELFF.

The table lists this clonotype with a few counts. The CDR3 here is CASSSRRDGARGPQHF. As DNA, the CDR3 is TGTGCCAGCAGTTCCCGGCGGGACGGGGCGCGAGGACCCCAGCATTTT. This sequence joins TRBV12-3 or TRBV12-4 and TRBJ1-5, with D possibly TRBD1 on 5 matching bases. Trimming left V 4 bases short and J 10 bases short, with 23 bases between. The CDR3 has 16 residues.

This clonotype was detected a few times. This rearrangement joins TRBV28 to TRBJ2-2; TRBD1 might be the D (6 bases). Germline CDR1 and CDR2: MDHEN and SYDVKM. The length of the CDR3 is 15 residues. Trimming left V 10 bases short and J 4 bases short, with 19 bases between. This CDR3 reads CATEGDTRGTGELFF. CDR3 sequence (DNA): TGTGCCACGGAAGGGGACACGCGAGGCACCGGGGAGCTGTTTTTT.

V and J are TRBV5-1 and TRBJ2-2; possible D gene TRBD1, 5 bases. Between the trimmed V and J ends, which lost 0 bases and 3 bases, there was a span of 9 bases. The CDR3 contains 15 residues. Germline V gene data show CDR1 as SGHRS and CDR2 as YFSETQ. CDR3 loop: CASSLETVDTGELFF. The CDR3 DNA sequence: TGCGCCAGCAGCTTGGAGACAGTCGACACCGGGGAGCTGTTTTTT.

The rearrangement links TRBV11-1 to TRBJ1-3; D not certain. Trimming removed 3 bases at V and 0 bases at J, with 9 bases between. In germline, CDR1 is SGHAT, CDR2 FQDESV (reference sequence). The CDR3 is made up of 15 amino acids. The CDR3: CASSLGAFSGNTIYF. CDR3 bases: TGTGCCAGCAGCTTGGGAGCTTTCTCTGGAAACACCATATATTTT.

The chain uses TRBV20-1 and TRBJ2-7, with 8 bases aligning to TRBD2. V lost 3 bases and J lost 0; bases outside the gene matches: 4. Germline CDR1 reads DFQATT; CDR2 reads SNEGSKA (reference sequence). CDR3 length: 14 residues. CDR3: CSASSGASSYEQYF. The CDR3 nucleotides read TGCAGTGCTAGTAGCGGGGCAAGCTCCTACGAGCAGTACTTC.

The chain is built from TRBV6-1 and TRBJ1-5; D might be TRBD1 (6 bases). V lost 6 bases and J lost 5, with 17 bases in between. Per germline, CDR1 MNHNS and CDR2 SASEGT. The CDR3 spans 15 residues. The CDR3 DNA reads as TGTGCCAGCAGAGTTACAGGGATGGGGTATCAGCCCCAGCATTTT. Amino acids: CASRVTGMGYQPQHF.

This clonotype has ten or more counts. The J gene is TRBJ1-1, the V gene TRBV6-1, with unresolved D. CDR3 length: 12 amino acids. Germline CDR1 is MNHNS and CDR2 is SASEGT. V lost 8 bases and J lost 0, with 7 bases in between. The CDR3 loop reads CASLGVNTEAFF. CDR3 nucleotides: TGTGCCAGCCTCGGCGTGAACACTGAAGCTTTCTTT.

This clonotype came up many times. V gene TRBV9 combines with J gene TRBJ1-2, with D possibly TRBD1 on 6 matching bases. This CDR3 contains 15 residues. The germline gives CDR1 SGDLS, CDR2 YYNGEE. Trimming took 0 bases from V and 1 from J, leaving 10 bases between them. The DNA for the CDR3 is TGTGCCAGCAGCGTAGCACAGGGTGGTAACTATGGCTACACCTTC. Encoded protein: CASSVAQGGNYGYTF.

This clonotype was seen a few times. V and J are TRBV5-1 and TRBJ1-2; unclear D gene. Trimming removed 0 bases from V and 4 bases from J, with 10 bases in between. The CDR3 spans 14 residues. The germline CDR1 and CDR2 sequences are SGHRS and YFSETQ. The CDR3 here is CASSLEAVGYGYTF. The DNA of the CDR3 is TGCGCCAGCAGCTTGGAGGCAGTTGGCTATGGCTACACCTTC. The whole variable domain, remainder taken from reference TRBV5-1 and TRBJ1-2, is KAGVTQTPRYLIKTRGQQVTLSCSPISGHRSVSWYQQTPGQGLQFLFEYFSETQRNKGNFPGRFSGRQFSNSRSEMNVSTLELGDSALYLCASSLEAVGYGYTFGSGTRLTVV.

The V and J genes are TRBV19 and TRBJ2-2, with D unresolved. Looked up from germline, CDR1 is LNHDA and CDR2 is SQIVND (reference sequence). This CDR3 has 14 amino acids. Trimming cost V 7 bases and J 3 bases, with 12 bases left between them. Here the CDR3 DNA reads TGTGCCAGTAACCTCGACGGATACACCGGGGAGCTGTTTTTT. Its protein product is CASNLDGYTGELFF.

The rearrangement joins TRBV3-1 to TRBJ2-5; 8 bases match TRBD2. CDR3 size: 15 residues. After removal of 3 bases from V and 1 base from J, the junction contained 4 bases not matched to a gene. Germline loops: CDR1 LGHDT, CDR2 YNNKEL (reference sequence). The CDR3 here is CASSHHTSGQETQYF. In DNA form, the CDR3 reads TGTGCCAGCAGCCACCACACTAGCGGCCAAGAGACCCAGTACTTC.

Details on this clonotype: A much larger clone is a single base away; this may be a read error. The V call is TRBV2, the J call TRBJ2-4; perhaps TRBD2 as D (6 bases). Per the germline V gene, CDR1 is SNHLY and CDR2 is FYNNEI. The CDR3 runs to 15 residues. The CDR3 here is CASSGGLLAKNTQYF. In DNA, the CDR3 is TGTGCCAGCAGCGGGGGATTACTAGCCAAAAACACTCAGTACTTC.

About this clonotype: Being one base from a much bigger clone, this may be a read error. The CDR3 carries no conserved terminal phenylalanine or tryptophan, so it likely arises from a read error. The chain employs TRBV28 and TRBJ2-7; maybe TRBD1 (5 bases). The CDR3 spans 15 residues. V was pared by 6 bases and J by 2 bases, with 17 bases between. Germline assignment: CDR1 MDHEN and CDR2 SYDVKM. The CDR3 DNA reads as TGTGCCAGCAGAGCGACAGTAACTAATGCCTACGAGCAGTACCTC. Amino acids: CASRATVTNAYEQYL.

This clonotype was seen at least ten times. The chain links TRBV7-2 to TRBJ1-2, with a possible D match to TRBD1 (5 bases). The CDR3 contains 15 residues. The V end lost 3 bases, the J end lost 1 base, and 12 bases lay between the germline ends. The germline gives CDR1 SGHTA, CDR2 FQGNSA. CDR3 amino acids: CASSFDGGINYGYTF. Written as DNA, the CDR3 is TGTGCCAGCAGCTTCGATGGGGGTATTAACTATGGCTACACCTTC.

This clonotype has only a few counts. V is TRBV6-1 and J is TRBJ1-2; 10 nucleotides line up with TRBD1. Germline V lookup: CDR1 MNHNS, CDR2 SASEGT. V dropped 6 bases and J dropped 6; count of bases not matched to a gene: 7. This CDR3 is 14 amino acids long. In nucleotides, the CDR3 is TGTGCCAGCAGGCACCCTGGGACAGGGGATGGCTACACCTTC. Translated: CASRHPGTGDGYTF.

The chain combines TRBV19 with TRBJ1-1; TRBD1 is a possible D gene (5 bases). V was cut by 8 bases and J by 1 base, with 11 bases left in between. The CDR3 spans 13 residues. CDR1 LNHDA and CDR2 SQIVND come from the germline V gene (reference sequence). CDR3 DNA: TGTGCCAGTGGGTGGGGCACGAACACTGAAGCTTTCTTT. Its protein product is CASGWGTNTEAFF.